The source of this TCR beta chain is a study of blood T cell repertoires in COVID-19 (TCRdb year 2020). With respect to the entire study: Samples covering the acute and convalescent phases of COVID-19 were provided by collaborators in the United States, Italy and Spain. The material from the prospective study consisted of cDNA or gDNA derived from T cells, B-cell-depleted T cells, or PBMCs. A de-identified subject ID, COVID-19 status, age in years and sex were almost always included in the sample metadata. HLA class I and class II types, where available, came from metadata supplied by the sample provider rather than from assay-based typing. The repertoires were made available in a free public database intended to serve as a resource for research on the immune response to SARS-CoV-2. The samples were drawn from the first 160 participants of the ongoing ImmuneRACE study and from more than 1,000 subjects provided by 6 global collaborators. Subjects who had been exposed to COVID-19, were actively infected with it, or had recovered from it provided the deeply sampled blood TCRbeta repertoires that made up the dataset.

This clone appeared a few times. There is no known antigen for this receptor. Per-base quality was not reported, and no clone a single base away is much larger than it. Participants in the prospective study were enrolled through a virtual design, were aged roughly 18 to 100 years, and lived in some 24 United States geographic areas. In the prospective study, cohorts were assigned on the basis of participant-reported clinical history obtained from a screening survey and a study questionnaire. A participant counted as exposed if, within 2 weeks of entering the study, that participant had been in contact with someone who had a PCR-confirmed or clinician-diagnosed COVID-19 case. Each participant in the prospective study had whole blood, serum and a nasopharyngeal or oropharyngeal swab collected by mobile phlebotomists. Participants in the prospective study had the option to provide additional blood draws and questionnaires over an approximately two-month period. Before DNA extraction, prospective study blood samples were shipped either frozen or at room temperature.

Overall results and qualifications from the work: How much clinical and demographic metadata was included differed by source and by participant, and the metadata was provided uncurated.

The germline V gene (reference sequence) sets CDR1 to MNHNY and CDR2 to SVGAGI. The trim is 5 bases for V and 8 bases for J, with a gap of 21 bases between the germline ends. Including cysteine and phenylalanine, the CDR3 has 16 amino acids. The kept DNA is CDR3 alone, 48 bases in frame from the first base. The immunoSEQ Assay, a bias-controlled multiplex PCR, was used to amplify TCRbeta CDR3 regions from genomic DNA. As for how the authors treated the data: The number of nucleated cells in each sample was estimated from the amplification of reference gene primers within the assay. To quantify the absolute abundance of each unique TCRbeta CDR3 rearrangement, sequence reads were collapsed and filtered. For each sample, productive Simpson clonality was calculated by taking the square root of Simpson's diversity index across productive rearrangements. TCRdb re-hosts the immuneACCESS table, in-frame sequences only. Its copies lack some clones; in the studies checked, an unresolved V gene accounts for under half of them, and the cause for the rest is not known. D and trimming come from the DNA, and the V and J calls and clone size come from that table. In this sample the table shows roughly 240,000 clones, 70% to 90% of which occur a single time. Roughly 0.95% of the sample lies in the top ten.

Sequencing input: PBMCs or T cells enriched from blood (not recorded which). This sequence uses TRBV6-6 and TRBJ1-4, and the D gene may be TRBD1, 6 bases matching. The sequence derives from a man over 45 who had been exposed to COVID-19. The nucleotide sequence reads as follows: TGTGCCAGCAGTCGACAGCGGGGCCAGGGGTGGGAAAAACTGTTTTTT. This codes for CASSRQRGQGWEKLFF.